These T cell receptor beta chains were read from a single sample in a study of blood T cells in healthy people across ages. TCRdb ran MiXCR on the 5' RACE reads and lists one entry per CDR3 protein. The sample records about 840,000 distinct CDR3 sequences, roughly 28% being singletons. These same records also appear under a second study, on T cells of mothers and their children.

The specimen sequenced was blood. Receptors were obtained from a woman aged 40 to 55 in good health. Each CDR3 is given with its conserved first and last residue. The D gene is left open where the match is weak. Expanded clones are given a class, and other clones once, few, many or no size at all.

TRBV20-1,many,TRBJ2-1,TRBD2,TGCAGTGCTAGAGTCGAACTTGGGACTAGCGGGTTCTACAATGAGCAGTTCTTC,CSARVELGTSGFYNEQFF
TRBV5-8,.,TRBJ2-3,.,TGTGCCAGCAGCTTTATGTCAGGGATAGATACGCAGTATTTT,CASSFMSGIDTQYF
TRBV5-1,few,TRBJ1-4,.,TGCGCCAGCAGATCCGGCAGGGTGGACGAAAAACTGTTTTTT,CASRSGRVDEKLFF
TRBV18,few,TRBJ1-1,TRBD1,TGTGCCAGCTCACCACCGACAGGGGGCGGCTCTGAAGCTTTCTTT,CASSPPTGGGSEAFF
TRBV6-4,few,TRBJ2-5,TRBD1,TGTGCCAGCAGCCACGAAATGACAGGGGGCCTTTTCTTC,CASSHEMTGGLFF
TRBV27,many,TRBJ2-3,.,TGTGCCAGCAGTTTAGGCCCTCCTAGCACAGATACGCAGTATTTT,CASSLGPPSTDTQYF
TRBV20-1,many,TRBJ1-4,.,TGCAGTGCTAGTCTCCAGGGACCACTTGGGGAAAAACTGTTTTTT,CSASLQGPLGEKLFF
TRBV20-1,many,TRBJ2-7,.,TGCAGTGCTAGAGGTTTTACCGGGCCCCAAATGGGCGAGCAGTACTTC,CSARGFTGPQMGEQYF
TRBV7-2,.,TRBJ1-2,.,TGTGCCGGCAGTTCTACCCTCGGACACAACCTGAACTATGGCTACACCTTC,CAGSSTLGHNLNYGYTF
TRBV7-9,few,TRBJ1-1,.,TGTGCCAGCAGCTTAGTTTCGAGCAGTAACACTGAAGCTTTCTTT,CASSLVSSSNTEAFF
TRBV27,.,TRBJ1-5,.,TGTGCCAGCGGCCCGGGACCTCGACCCAATCAGCCCCAGCATTTT,CASGPGPRPNQPQHF
TRBV20-1,.,TRBJ2-1,.,TGCAGTGCTAGAAAGGACGGTAGATTCTACAATGAGCAGTTCTTC,CSARKDGRFYNEQFF
TRBV6-1,many,TRBJ2-3,.,TGTGCCAGCAGTGACGGCAGGGCGACAGATACGCAGTATTTT,CASSDGRATDTQYF
TRBV9,.,TRBJ2-1,TRBD1,TGTGCCAGCAGCCTCAGAGGGGGCCCGTGGAATGAGCAGTTCTTC,CASSLRGGPWNEQFF
TRBV20-1,.,TRBJ1-5,.,TGCAGTGCTCCGGAACAGGGTAAAGGGGCCAATCAGCCCCAGCATTTT,CSAPEQGKGANQPQHF
TRBV20-1,.,TRBJ2-5,TRBD1,TGCAGTGCAGAGACAGGGTTCGTGAGGACCCAGTACTTC,CSAETGFVRTQYF
TRBV6-5,few,TRBJ1-4,.,TGTGCCAGCAGACGGACACCAACTAATGAAAAACTGTTTTTT,CASRRTPTNEKLFF
TRBV20-1,.,TRBJ1-6,TRBD1,TGCAGTGCTAGTTCTGAGACAGGGAACTCACCCCTCCACTTT,CSASSETGNSPLHF
TRBV7-9,few,TRBJ2-7,.,TGTGCCAGCAGTCGGGCCATTCACGAGCAGTACTTC,CASSRAIHEQYF
TRBV7-9,many,TRBJ2-7,.,TGTGCCAGCAGCTTAGCCGGATCTAACGAGCAGTACTTC,CASSLAGSNEQYF
TRBV28,few,TRBJ2-7,TRBD1,TGTGCCAGCAGCTCCGCGACAGGGCGCCACGAGCAGTACTTC,CASSSATGRHEQYF
TRBV2,.,TRBJ2-1,.,TGTGCCAGCAGGGAGCGGGCCTGGAGCTCCTACAATGAGCAGTTCTTC,CASRERAWSSYNEQFF
TRBV29-1,few,TRBJ1-2,TRBD1,TGCAGCATACGACAGGGTTCGAGCTATGGCTACACCTTC,CSIRQGSSYGYTF
TRBV2,.,TRBJ1-1,.,TGTGCCAGCAGTGCGGGGGCAGGCATGAACACTGAAGTTTTCTTT,CASSAGAGMNTEVFF
TRBV29-1,.,TRBJ2-1,TRBD2,TGCAGCGTTGGAGGGCTAGCGGGACGCTACAACCACAATGAGCAGTTCTTC,CSVGGLAGRYNHNEQFF
TRBV7-9,few,TRBJ1-1,.,TGTGCCAGCAGCCAAGCCACGGGGGGCCACACTGAAGCTTTCTTT,CASSQATGGHTEAFF
TRBV28,.,TRBJ2-7,.,TGTGCCAGCACCTTCCACGTTTTAGAGCGATCCTACGAGCAGTACTTC,CASTFHVLERSYEQYF
TRBV29-1,.,TRBJ2-3,TRBD1,TGCAGCGTTCTACAGGGGATCAGCACAGATACGCAGTATTTT,CSVLQGISTDTQYF
TRBV10-3,.,TRBJ2-4,.,TGTGCCATCAGTGGGTCCCTAGGGGACCTGTCAGCCCAAAGCATTCAGTACTTC,CAISGSLGDLSAQSIQYF
TRBV7-2,many,TRBJ1-2,.,TGTGCCAGCAGCCATACCCTCTACTATGGCTACACCTTC,CASSHTLYYGYTF
TRBV10-2,.,TRBJ2-1,TRBD2,TGCGCCAGCAGTGAGTCCGGGAGGGGGGCTTACAATGAGCGGTTCTTC,CASSESGRGAYNERFF
TRBV20-1,many,TRBJ2-1,TRBD2,TGCAGTGCTACGGGACTAGCGAAAAGTGAGCAGTTCTTC,CSATGLAKSEQFF
TRBV14,.,TRBJ1-4,.,TGTGCCAGCAGCCAAGAACGTCTTACGGAAAAACTGTTTTTT,CASSQERLTEKLFF
TRBV4-1,.,TRBJ1-4,TRBD1,TGCGCCAGCAGCCGAGGGGGACAGGTTAATGAAAAACTGTTTTTT,CASSRGGQVNEKLFF
TRBV5-4,.,TRBJ2-2,.,TGTGCCAGCAGCCTGATGAACACCGGGGAGCTGTTTTTT,CASSLMNTGELFF
TRBV15,few,TRBJ2-7,TRBD1,TGTGCCACCAGCAGAGACGGACAGGGAACCTACGAGCAGTACTTC,CATSRDGQGTYEQYF
TRBV7-8,.,TRBJ1-5,.,TGTGCCAGCAGCTTAGGCCCTCAACTAGATAGCAATCAGCCCCAGCATTTT,CASSLGPQLDSNQPQHF
TRBV28,.,TRBJ2-7,.,TGTGCCAGCAACCTAGGGCGGGGAGACGAGCAGTACTTC,CASNLGRGDEQYF
TRBV12-5,.,TRBJ2-3,.,TGTGCTAGTAGCGAATCTGCCACAGATACGCAGTATTTT,CASSESATDTQYF
TRBV29-1,many,TRBJ2-1,.,TGCAGCGCGTCGTCGGTTTTCAGGGGTGGTGAGCAGTTCTTC,CSASSVFRGGEQFF
TRBV27,once,TRBJ1-1,.,TGTGCCAGCAGTTCCCGGGGGGCGAACACTGAAGCTATCTTT,CASSSRGANTEAIF
TRBV5-1,.,TRBJ2-1,.,TGCGCCAGCAGCGTAGATGGGGCTCGGTACAATGAGCAGTTCTTC,CASSVDGARYNEQFF
TRBV20-1,few,TRBJ2-6,.,TGCAGTGCAACTTCAGGGAGGTATCCGCGCGGGGCCAACGTCCTGACTTTC,CSATSGRYPRGANVLTF
TRBV9,.,TRBJ2-1,TRBD2,TGTGCCAGCAGCGTATCAGCCGGGGGGGCCTACGAGCAGTTCTTC,CASSVSAGGAYEQFF
TRBV4-1,few,TRBJ2-7,TRBD1,TGCGCCAGCAGCACCTTTCAGGGGGCCGGAGAGCAGTACTTC,CASSTFQGAGEQYF
TRBV5-1,few,TRBJ2-3,.,TGCGCCAGCAGCTTAGGAGCCGTAGATACGCAGTATTTT,CASSLGAVDTQYF
TRBV11-2,.,TRBJ2-7,.,TGTGCCAGCAGCTTAGCCCCCGCAGGGAGCGAGCAGTACTTC,CASSLAPAGSEQYF
TRBV28,.,TRBJ2-7,TRBD1,TGTGCCAGCAGTTCCGCTATGACAGGGGGCTTGGCCGAGCAGTACTTC,CASSSAMTGGLAEQYF
TRBV10-3,.,TRBJ2-7,.,TGTGCCATCAGTGATGGGACGGCAACCTACGAGCAGTACTTC,CAISDGTATYEQYF
TRBV5-1,.,TRBJ2-5,TRBD1,TGCGCCAGCAGCCAGGGGGAAATCGGGGCGACCCAGTACTTC,CASSQGEIGATQYF
TRBV20-1,few,TRBJ1-1,.,TGCAGTGCTCCCCGGGTTGCGCAGTCGGGTACTGAAGCTTTCTTT,CSAPRVAQSGTEAFF
TRBV12-3/TRBV12-4,few,TRBJ1-2,.,TGTGCCAGCAGTTTCCCCACGGGGGGAGGCTACACCTTC,CASSFPTGGGYTF
TRBV20-1,few,TRBJ2-3,TRBD2,TGCAGTGCGAGCGGGGGGGCCATCGAGAATACGCAGTATTTT,CSASGGAIENTQYF